What follows is one T cell receptor (beta chain) and its context. Antigen specificity is unknown. TCRdb's copy holds only in-frame clones and misses some; the assay was immunoSEQ multiplex PCR. The table includes about 82,000 clones, 75% to 90% detected once. This record belongs to a study of OX40 agonist ivuxolimab in advanced cancers. Across the study: With a range of roughly 20 to 90, age averaged about 58 years, and around 83% were male. Study conclusions and caveats: Partial responders at 0.1-3.0 mg/kg had among the lowest clonal expansion.

Individuals having autoimmune disease history or systemic immunosuppression were not enrolled. CDR1 is SGHRS, CDR2 YFSETQ, per germline. Trimming at V came to 3 bases and at J to 6 bases, leaving 11 bases not matched to a gene. The CDR3 is 16 amino acids. The V gene is TRBV5-1, the J gene TRBJ2-3; 9 nucleotides agree with TRBD2. The material was CD4+ or CD8+ T cells sorted from blood, obtained in a trial of the OX40 agonist ivuxolimab. The clonotype originates from an adult with an advanced solid tumor such as melanoma, head and neck, liver or kidney cancer. This CDR3 reads CASSSGGSGGFDTQYF. The CDR3 nucleotides read TGCGCCAGCAGCTCTGGTGGTAGCGGGGGATTTGATACGCAGTATTTT.